Listed below are T cell receptor beta chains from one sample, sequenced in a study of blood T cell repertoires in COVID-19. Only in-frame clones appear in the TCRdb table, and some are missing; sequencing was by immunoSEQ multiplex PCR. Of approximately 71,000 clones in the sample, over 60% were seen once. Sequencing was performed on peripheral blood. These receptors came from a human donor in a cohort sampled during active COVID-19. CDR3s include the opening cysteine and the closing phenylalanine or tryptophan. A D gene is named only where the DNA matches it firmly. Rows may omit the clone size; those that give it use once, few, many or a size class.

J: TRBJ2-3; size: -; V: TRBV11-2; D: -; DNA: TGTGCCAGCAGCTTGGTGCGGGCCACAGATACGCAGTATTTT; CDR3: CASSLVRATDTQYF
J: TRBJ1-5; size: -; V: TRBV19; D: -; DNA: TGTGCCAGTAGTCCCGCGGCTGCTCAGCCCCAGCATTTT; CDR3: CASSPAAAQPQHF
J: TRBJ1-3; size: -; V: TRBV28; D: -; DNA: TGTGCCAGCAGTTTAGTGGGGCGGTCCTCTGGAAACACCATATATTTT; CDR3: CASSLVGRSSGNTIYF
J: TRBJ2-7; size: -; V: TRBV11-2; D: TRBD2; DNA: TGTGCCAGCAGCTTAGATAAGACTAGCGGAACCTACGAGCAGTACTTC; CDR3: CASSLDKTSGTYEQYF
J: TRBJ2-7; size: -; V: TRBV2; D: TRBD1; DNA: TGTGCCAGCAGCGCCCGGACAGGCCCACCGTTGGGGTTC; CDR3: CASSARTGPPLGF
J: TRBJ1-1; size: -; V: TRBV19; D: -; DNA: TGTGCCAGTAGTCCCCTGGGTGAGGGCATGAACACTGAAGCTTTCTTT; CDR3: CASSPLGEGMNTEAFF
J: TRBJ1-4; size: -; V: TRBV7-9; D: -; DNA: TGTGCCAGCAGCCCAGGGCCCGAGAATGAAAAACTGTTTTTT; CDR3: CASSPGPENEKLFF
J: TRBJ2-3; size: -; V: TRBV6-2/TRBV6-3; D: TRBD2; DNA: TGTGCCAGCAGTTACTCTAGCGGGAGGAGCACAGATACGCAGTATTTT; CDR3: CASSYSSGRSTDTQYF
J: TRBJ1-1; size: -; V: TRBV29-1; D: -; DNA: TGCAGCGTCCTGATGCAGGGCCCTCGTGAAGCTTTCTTT; CDR3: CSVLMQGPREAFF
J: TRBJ2-7; size: -; V: TRBV3-1/TRBV3-2; D: -; DNA: TGTGCCAGCAGCCTGTCGCCGGGTTACGAGCAGTACTTC; CDR3: CASSLSPGYEQYF
J: TRBJ2-5; size: few; V: TRBV5-1; D: TRBD1; DNA: TGCGCCAGCAGCGGCTGGGGACAGGGCCAAGAGACCCAGTACTTC; CDR3: CASSGWGQGQETQYF
J: TRBJ2-7; size: -; V: TRBV28; D: -; DNA: TGTGCCAGCAGTTTATGGCTAGCGTACGAGCAGTACTTC; CDR3: CASSLWLAYEQYF
J: TRBJ1-1; size: once; V: TRBV9; D: -; DNA: TGTGCCAGCAGCGTGGGTAGCGAGAACACTGAAGCTTTCTTT; CDR3: CASSVGSENTEAFF
J: TRBJ2-3; size: -; V: TRBV2; D: TRBD2; DNA: TGTGCCAGCATTTCAGGGACTAGCGGGGGGGTCCGAGATACGCAGTATTTT; CDR3: CASISGTSGGVRDTQYF
J: TRBJ1-4; size: -; V: TRBV10-3; D: -; DNA: TGTGCCATCAGTGATGGGCAGGGTTCCGAAAAACTGTTTTTT; CDR3: CAISDGQGSEKLFF